Below, one TCR beta chain is given with its context. A second PCR of 7 to 11 cycles used a sample-barcoded 5' primer and a J-beta primer mix. Template switching added a 12-random-nucleotide identifier to every cDNA molecule. TCRdb ran MiXCR on the 5' RACE reads and lists one entry per CDR3 protein. Altogether about 640,000 distinct CDR3 sequences are present, approximately 30% being singletons, with the ten largest covering around 16%. The data derive from a study of blood T cells in healthy people across ages. CDR1 and CDR2 from the germline V gene are MNHEY and SVGEGT. The CDR3 extends over 16 amino acids. With V trimmed by 0 bases and J by 10 bases, 10 bases remained unmatched. Extraction of total RNA produced a minimum of 5.5 micrograms from each sample.

Material: blood. This receptor was obtained from a woman aged 80 or older in good health. The chain joins TRBV6-2 or TRBV6-3 to TRBJ1-4; 8 nucleotides line up with TRBD1. CDR3 loop: CASSYSIDRGIGKLFF. The DNA of the CDR3 is TGTGCCAGCAGTTACTCGATCGACAGGGGAATTGGAAAACTGTTTTTT.